This entry lists 23 T cell receptor beta chains sequenced from one sample in a study of T cell repertoires in cytomegalovirus infection. MiXCR was run by TCRdb on the reads, yielding one entry per CDR3 protein. The sample includes 740,000 or so distinct CDR3 sequences, roughly 36% of them seen just once. Sequencing used PBMCs. These receptors were collected from a human donor in good health (CMV status not recorded). Some clones in this sample may be carry-over from other donors' samples.

V gene TRBV20-1 combines with J gene TRBJ2-1, with D tentatively TRBD2 (6 bases). CDR1 DFQATT and CDR2 SNEGSKA come from the germline V gene (reference sequence). This CDR3 contains 11 residues. V was trimmed by 3 bases and J by 15 bases, leaving 15 bases between them. CDR3: CSARTGTLGFF. The CDR3 DNA reads as TGCAGTGCTAGGACCGGGACTCTGGGGTTCTTC.

This clonotype has only a few counts. J is TRBJ2-2 and V is TRBV2; the match to TRBD1 covers 8 bases. Germline-derived CDR1 and CDR2 are SNHLY and FYNNEI. There are 17 residues in the CDR3. The V and J ends lost 6 bases and 0 bases, in that order; junction bases with no gene match: 9. In DNA, the CDR3 is TGTGCCAGCAGCGCCGACAGGGGAGCTCCGAACACCGGGGAGCTGTTTTTT. This encodes CASSADRGAPNTGELFF.

The V and J genes are TRBV7-8 and TRBJ2-5; 9 nucleotides agree with TRBD1. The germline V gene has CDR1 SGHVS and CDR2 FQNEAQ. This CDR3 has 14 residues. The V and J ends lost 5 bases and 5 bases, in that order; junction bases with no gene match: 6. As DNA, the CDR3 is TGTGCCAGCAGCGAACAGGGGGCGGGGGAGACCCAGTACTTC. Residues: CASSEQGAGETQYF.

Only a few counts were recorded for this clonotype. The chain uses TRBV5-1 and TRBJ2-1, with TRBD2 as a possible D gene (6 bases). Trimming shortened V by 4 bases and J by 9 bases, and 26 bases separated the two germline ends. Germline CDR1 SGHRS, CDR2 YFSETQ. The CDR3 consists of 17 residues. This CDR3 reads CASSRTTSSSRVGEQFF. The CDR3 region has the DNA TGCGCCAGCAGCAGGACCACTAGCTCGTCGCGTGTGGGTGAGCAGTTCTTC.

This chain joins TRBV7-9 and TRBJ2-7; a possible D gene is TRBD1 (5 bases). Germline V gives CDR1 SEHNR, CDR2 FQNEAQ (reference sequence). CDR3 size: 15 residues. V was cut by 6 bases and J by 5 bases, with 20 bases left in between. In nucleotides, the CDR3 is TGTGCCAGCAGAGAGAAAGGGGCAGGAGAGGACGAGCAGTACTTC. This encodes CASREKGAGEDEQYF. The whole variable domain, filled in from reference TRBV7-9 and TRBJ2-7, reads DTGVSQNPRHKITKRGQNVTFRCDPISEHNRLYWYRQTLGQGPEFLTYFQNEAQLEKSRLLSDRFSAERPKGSFSTLEIQRTEQGDSAMYLCASREKGAGEDEQYFGPGTRLTVT.

This clonotype was found once. The CDR3 carries no conserved terminal phenylalanine or tryptophan, so it likely arises from a read error. The V call is TRBV27, the J call TRBJ2-1; D remains ambiguous. Germline CDR1 and CDR2: MNHEY and SMNVEV (reference sequence). The CDR3 loop spans 13 amino acids. CDR3: CAISSLSYNEQFV. CDR3 bases: TGTGCCATCAGTTCGCTCTCCTACAATGAGCAGTTCGTC.

This clonotype has a handful of counts. The gene calls are TRBV6-6 and TRBJ1-1, with D uncertain. The germline CDR1 and CDR2 sequences are MNHNY and SVGAGI (reference sequence). CDR3 size: 12 residues. Trimming removed 2 bases at V and 7 bases at J, with 8 bases between. CDR3 DNA: TGTGCCAGCAGTTACGGTCCCCTTGAAGCTTTCTTT. This encodes CASSYGPLEAFF.

This clonotype was picked up a small number of times. DNA of the CDR3: TGTGCCAGTAGTAAGAGACTAAGGACAGGGTCTGTGGACGAGCAGTACTTC. This sequence encodes CASSKRLRTGSVDEQYF. The rearrangement uses TRBV19 and TRBJ2-7, with TRBD1 matching over 8 bases. Germline V gene sequence: CDR1 LNHDA, CDR2 SQIVND (reference sequence). The CDR3 runs to 17 residues. V lost 4 bases to trimming and J lost 5 bases; unmatched junction nucleotides: 16.

This rearrangement joins TRBV19 to TRBJ2-1, with TRBD2 identical over 9 bases. Losses at the gene ends were 3 bases for V and 10 bases for J; bases not matched to a gene: 13. The CDR3 is 16 residues long. The V gene's germline CDR1 is LNHDA and CDR2 SQIVND (reference sequence). The CDR3 here is CASSIWRGGVGDEQFF. The CDR3 DNA reads as TGTGCCAGTAGTATCTGGCGGGGGGGGGTTGGGGACGAGCAGTTCTTC.

Notes on this clonotype: Mismatch with germline at one junction end may stem from a read error. V and J are TRBV9 and TRBJ2-7; TRBD2 is a possible D gene (5 bases). Looked up from germline, CDR1 is SGDLS and CDR2 is YYNGEE. This CDR3 spans 14 amino acids. The CDR3 loop reads CAISVEAGRGEQYF. The CDR3 DNA follows: TGTGCCATCAGCGTAGAGGCCGGACGGGGCGAGCAGTACTTC.

This clonotype turned up a few times. This chain uses TRBV11-2 with TRBJ1-6; 12 positions agree with TRBD1. Germline-derived CDR1 and CDR2 are SGHAT and FQNNGV. The CDR3 runs to 16 residues. J lost 10 bases, V lost 5 bases, and 9 bases had no gene match. CDR3 nucleotides: TGTGCCAGCAGCACTATAAAGGGACAGGGGGCCTCACCCCTCCACTTT. Translated, it gives CASSTIKGQGASPLHF.

This rearrangement joins TRBV12-3 or TRBV12-4 to TRBJ2-2, with D possibly matching TRBD1 (5 bases). V dropped 8 bases and J dropped 1 base, with 17 bases sitting between them. This CDR3 is built from 16 residues. The CDR3 DNA reads as TGTGCCAGCGCCAAAACGGGCAGGGAGAACACCGGGGAGCTGTTTTTT. Protein product: CASAKTGRENTGELFF.

This chain joins TRBV20-1 and TRBJ2-3; maybe TRBD2 (7 bases). CDR3 length: 15 amino acids. V was clipped by 6 bases and J by 0 bases, with 16 bases between them. CDR1 DFQATT and CDR2 SNEGSKA come from the germline V gene (reference sequence). The CDR3 coding sequence is TGCAGTGCCCTCCTGGGGGGGCGAAGCACAGATACGCAGTATTTT. Its translation is CSALLGGRSTDTQYF.

Only one count was recorded for this clonotype. The rearrangement uses TRBV29-1 and TRBJ1-1, with TRBD1 matching 8 bases. This CDR3 has 17 amino acids. Looked up from germline, CDR1 is SQVTM and CDR2 is ANQGSEA. With V trimmed by 3 bases and J by 6 bases, 18 bases remained unmatched. The CDR3 DNA reads as TGCAGCGTTGAGGGGTATCACAACAGGGGGAGGTACGCTGAAGCTTTCTTT. Its translation: CSVEGYHNRGRYAEAFF.

The rearrangement uses TRBV6-2 or TRBV6-3 and TRBJ2-3; the match to TRBD1 covers 8 bases. The V and J ends lost 8 bases and 5 bases, in that order; junction bases with no gene match: 9. This CDR3 is built from 14 residues. Germline assignment: CDR1 MNHEY and CDR2 SVGEGT. This CDR3 is CASLPQGAKDTQYF. The CDR3 nucleotides read TGTGCCAGCTTACCGCAGGGGGCGAAAGATACGCAGTATTTT.

As for this clonotype: Sequence at one end of the junction differs from germline and may be a read error. The chain joins TRBV19 to TRBJ1-5; no definite D call. Germline V gene sequence: CDR1 LNHDA, CDR2 SQIVND (reference sequence). CDR3 length: 16 residues. DNA of the CDR3: TGTGCCAGTAAGACATCGGACTGGGCATACAATCAGCCCCCGCATTTT. Protein: CASKTSDWAYNQPPHF.

The rearrangement links TRBV5-1 to TRBJ2-7, with 7 bases aligning to TRBD2. V was clipped by 3 bases and J by 2 bases; unmatched bases: 5. CDR1 is SGHRS and CDR2 is YFSETQ in the germline V gene. This CDR3 contains 14 residues. In nucleotides, the CDR3 is TGCGCCAGCAGCTCTCTCGGGACTACCTACGAGCAGTACTTC. It codes for CASSSLGTTYEQYF.

The chain uses TRBV12-3 or TRBV12-4 and TRBJ1-1; no clear D. Trimming took 7 bases from V and 3 from J, leaving 12 bases between them. The CDR3 extends over 13 amino acids. CDR3 in DNA: TGTGCCAGCAAGCGTTTAACAGACACTGAAGCTTTCTTT. This translates into CASKRLTDTEAFF.

This clonotype appeared a few times. V gene TRBV2 combines with J gene TRBJ2-3; weak D call: TRBD2 (6 bases). In germline, CDR1 is SNHLY, CDR2 FYNNEI. This CDR3 has 15 residues. V gave up 7 bases and J gave up 4 bases, with 18 bases separating them. The CDR3 sequence: CASKDAGFRADTQYF. CDR3 DNA sequence: TGTGCCAGCAAGGATGCGGGATTTCGGGCAGATACGCAGTATTTT.

This clonotype was detected only a few times. The rearrangement links TRBV19 to TRBJ2-7, with a tentative D call TRBD1 (5 bases). The V and J ends lost 6 bases and 5 bases respectively, with 23 bases between them. The CDR3 has 16 residues. Per the germline V gene, CDR1 is LNHDA and CDR2 is SQIVND (reference sequence). CDR3 coding DNA: TGTGCCAGTAGCCAGCAGGGCCAACGCGCTATGCACGAGCAGTACTTC. Its protein product is CASSQQGQRAMHEQYF.

The sample holds one count of this clonotype. The V call is TRBV19, the J call TRBJ1-1; D unresolved. The germline V gene encodes CDR1 LNHDA and CDR2 SQIVND (reference sequence). V lost 6 bases and J 7 bases, leaving 9 bases between the germline ends. This CDR3 is 11 amino acids long. CDR3 in amino acids: CASRELGEAFF. As DNA, the CDR3 is TGTGCCAGTAGGGAGCTCGGTGAAGCTTTCTTT.

This rearrangement joins TRBV28 to TRBJ1-3; no clear D. CDR3 length equals 15 residues. The germline CDR1 and CDR2 sequences are MDHEN and SYDVKM. V was cut by 6 bases and J by 9 bases, with 21 bases left in between. The DNA for the CDR3 is TGTGCCAGCAGGTCGGTCCGGGCCCGGACGGTCACCATATATTTT. Encoded protein: CASRSVRARTVTIYF.

This clonotype was seen a few times. The chain is built from TRBV6-1 and TRBJ2-1, with TRBD2 matching over 15 bases. This CDR3 is 16 amino acids long. CDR1 is MNHNS, CDR2 SASEGT, per germline. V lost 4 bases to trimming and J lost 12 bases; unmatched junction nucleotides: 10. CDR3 sequence reads: CASSAQPGLAGGGQFF. The CDR3 nucleotides read TGTGCCAGCAGTGCACAACCGGGACTAGCGGGAGGAGGGCAGTTCTTC.